What follows are 20 T cell receptor beta chains derived from one specimen sequenced in a study of cytomegalovirus exposure and HLA in healthy donors. PCR primers comprised 60 Vbeta and 13 Jbeta primers. Using immunoSEQ multiplex PCR, the repertoire was profiled, and TCRdb retains in-frame clones only, with some absent. The sample lists under 200,000 clones, about 13% occurring once. The specimen sequenced was PBMCs. The receptors derive from a man aged 50-60 years in good health and CMV-seropositive.

This clone showed up just once. As DNA, the CDR3 is TGTGCCAGCAGCAGTGGAGGACTGATTCGTAGGGACACTGAAGCTTTCTTT. Translating it yields CASSSGGLIRRDTEAFF. The rearrangement uses TRBV21-1 and TRBJ1-1. TRBV21-1 is listed as a pseudogene. The CDR3 covers 17 residues.

The table lists this clone with a few counts. The rearrangement uses TRBV9 and TRBJ1-1; 10 bases agree with TRBD1. Germline CDR1 SGDLS, CDR2 YYNGEE. The CDR3 has 16 residues. The ends lost 3 bases at V and 0 bases at J; junction bases unmatched: 5. The chain's CDR3 is CASSAFGTGVNTEAFF. The CDR3 DNA is TGTGCCAGCAGCGCCTTTGGGACAGGGGTGAACACTGAAGCTTTCTTT.

This clone has a handful of counts. The CDR3 sequence is CAISESGRAGGQPQHF. DNA for the CDR3: TGTGCCATCAGTGAGTCAGGTAGGGCCGGGGGTCAGCCCCAGCATTTT. This chain connects TRBV10-3 to TRBJ1-5; TRBD1 might be the D (5 bases). Germline V gene sequence: CDR1 ENHRY, CDR2 SYGVKD. This CDR3 has 16 amino acids. The ends were cut back, 0 bases at V and 6 bases at J, with 15 bases in the middle.

This chain links TRBV5-5 with TRBJ2-7; 9 bases map to TRBD1. Germline-derived CDR1 and CDR2 are SGHKS and YYEKEE (reference sequence). The CDR3 consists of 13 residues. The trim removed 3 bases at V and 6 bases at J, leaving 4 bases unmatched. DNA of the CDR3: TGTGCCAGCAGCTGGGGACAGGGCCGCGAGCAGTACGTC. This codes for CASSWGQGREQYV.

J is TRBJ1-2 and V is TRBV5-1; possibly TRBD1 for D (5 bases). The CDR3 covers 13 residues. Germline loops: CDR1 SGHRS, CDR2 YFSETQ. The V gene lost 0 bases and the J gene lost 8 bases, with 11 bases spanning the gap. In nucleotides, the CDR3 is TGCGCCAGCAGCTTGGCGACAGCGAGGGGCTACACCTTC. Its protein is CASSLATARGYTF.

This clone came up once. This chain joins TRBV11-3 and TRBJ2-3; tentative D call: TRBD2 (5 bases). CDR1 is SGHNT, CDR2 YENEEA, per germline. V lost 5 bases and J lost 9, with 18 bases in between. CDR3 length equals 14 residues. CDR3 amino acids: CASSNGGMEETQYF. The CDR3 DNA follows: TGTGCCAGCAGCAACGGAGGCATGGAAGAGACGCAGTATTTT.

This clone was detected a few times. This chain links TRBV5-1 with TRBJ2-2; no definite D call. The CDR3 runs to 15 residues. Germline V gene lookup returns CDR1 SGHRS and CDR2 YFSETQ. The V gene lost 4 bases and the J gene lost 3 bases, with 13 bases spanning the gap. The CDR3 here is CASSRPGGYTGELFF. CDR3 DNA sequence: TGCGCCAGCAGCCGCCCGGGTGGGTACACCGGGGAGCTGTTTTTT.

This clone was seen more than once but under ten times. CDR3 region: CASLGGGQPQHF. The CDR3 DNA follows: TGTGCTAGTTTGGGGGGGGGCCAGCCCCAGCATTTT. The genes are TRBV12-5 and TRBJ1-5; a possible D gene is TRBD1 (6 bases). V dropped 8 bases and J dropped 7 bases, with 12 bases sitting between them. The CDR3 length is 12 residues. CDR1 is LGHNT, CDR2 FRNRAP, per germline.

The chain couples TRBV21-1 to TRBJ2-5; the table calls TRBD1, which could not be checked here. TRBV21-1 corresponds to a pseudogene. This CDR3 has 14 residues. The CDR3, as DNA: TGTGCCAGCAGCAAAGAATCCGCAGGTCCGACCCAGTACTTC. Amino acids: CASSKESAGPTQYF.

This clone was counted between two and nine times. This rearrangement joins TRBV30 to TRBJ2-6; D is possibly TRBD1 (6 bases). CDR3 length: 15 residues. The germline CDR1 and CDR2 sequences are GTSNPN and SVGIG (reference sequence). V was trimmed by 2 bases and J by 4 bases, leaving 12 bases between them. The CDR3 nucleotides read TGTGCCTGGAGTAAAACAGGGTCCGGGGCCAACGTCCTGACTTTC. This encodes CAWSKTGSGANVLTF.

A few counts support this clone. This chain joins TRBV2 and TRBJ2-1; 9 bases fit TRBD1. The CDR3 is 19 residues long. J lost 9 bases, V lost 2 bases, and 20 bases had no gene match. Germline lookup yields CDR1 SNHLY and CDR2 FYNNEI. The CDR3 reads CASSELGTGIRRGVVEQFF. Here the CDR3 DNA reads TGTGCCAGCAGTGAACTTGGGACAGGGATCAGGAGAGGGGTTGTTGAGCAGTTCTTC.

This clone was counted between two and nine times. The CDR3 sequence is CASSQVRTGELFF. In DNA form, the CDR3 reads TGCGCCAGCAGCCAAGTTAGAACCGGGGAGCTGTTTTTT. V gene TRBV4-3 combines with J gene TRBJ2-2; D remains unclear. The CDR3 runs to 13 residues. CDR1 LGHNA and CDR2 YSLEER come from the germline V gene. Trimming cost V 1 base and J 5 bases, with 5 bases left between them.

V and J are TRBV19 and TRBJ2-2, with D perhaps matching TRBD1 (6 bases). Per the germline V gene, CDR1 is LNHDA and CDR2 is SQIVND (reference sequence). Deletions cut 7 bases from V and 1 base from J, with 10 bases between. This CDR3 spans 14 amino acids. This CDR3 is CASKWDKNTGELFF. The CDR3 DNA reads TGTGCCAGTAAGTGGGACAAGAACACCGGGGAGCTGTTTTTT.

This chain joins TRBV5-1 and TRBJ2-1, with 13 bases matching TRBD2. Germline-derived CDR1 and CDR2 are SGHRS and YFSETQ. V lost 4 bases, J lost 0 bases, and 4 bases stayed unmatched. This CDR3 spans 17 amino acids. CDR3 loop: CASSKLAGGSSYNEQFF. The DNA for the CDR3 is TGCGCCAGCAGCAAACTAGCGGGGGGGAGCTCCTACAATGAGCAGTTCTTC.

This chain connects TRBV5-1 to TRBJ2-5, with D tentatively TRBD2 (5 bases). In germline, CDR1 is SGHRS, CDR2 YFSETQ. The CDR3 is 13 amino acids. V was trimmed by 1 base and J by 5 bases, leaving 9 bases between them. The CDR3 nucleotides are TGCGCCAGCAGCTTGACGGGCGGGGAGACCCAGTACTTC. It translates to CASSLTGGETQYF.

The chain joins TRBV30 to TRBJ2-5; D might be TRBD1 (5 bases). The tail of the sequence fits TRBJ2-7 better, so the J call may be wrong. Germline CDR1 GTSNPN, CDR2 SVGIG (reference sequence). This CDR3 comprises 13 residues. CDR3 loop: CAWSEGLLYEQYF. CDR3 DNA sequence: TGTGCCTGGAGTGAGGGGTTACTCTACGAGCAGTACTTC.

V gene TRBV11-3 combines with J gene TRBJ2-1; 14 bases are a match to TRBD2. CDR1 is SGHNT and CDR2 is YENEEA in the germline V gene. Losses at the gene ends were 1 base for V and 9 bases for J; bases not matched to a gene: 5. The CDR3 is made up of 16 amino acids. In nucleotides, the CDR3 is TGTGCCAGCAGCTTAGCCCGAGGACTAGCGGGGGGTGAGCAGTTCTTC. This translates into CASSLARGLAGGEQFF.

In this sample, this clone turned up a few times. V and J are TRBV18 and TRBJ2-6; D unclear. There are 16 residues in the CDR3. CDR1 is KGHSH and CDR2 is LQKENI in the germline V gene. V was trimmed by 6 bases and J by 3 bases, leaving 15 bases between them. The CDR3 DNA follows: TGTGCCAGCTCCCTTAAAACAGCTGGTGGGGCCAACGTCCTGACTTTC. It specifies CASSLKTAGGANVLTF.

This clone was counted a few times. The chain recombines TRBV27 with TRBJ2-1; D not certain. Germline V gene sequence: CDR1 MNHEY, CDR2 SMNVEV (reference sequence). The CDR3 is made up of 14 amino acids. The V end was cut by 3 bases, the J end by 2 bases, with 8 bases between. DNA for the CDR3: TGTGCCAGCAGTTTGGAACTACCCTACAATGAGCAGTTCTTC. Amino acids: CASSLELPYNEQFF.

The chain has TRBV30 and TRBJ1-1; no reliable D call. The CDR3 is 14 amino acids. V was trimmed by 2 bases and J by 9 bases, leaving 19 bases between them. Per the germline V gene, CDR1 is GTSNPN and CDR2 is SVGIG (reference sequence). CDR3 in amino acids: CAWSPRPLVLKAFF. As DNA, the CDR3 is TGTGCCTGGAGTCCCCGCCCACTCGTCCTTAAAGCTTTCTTT.